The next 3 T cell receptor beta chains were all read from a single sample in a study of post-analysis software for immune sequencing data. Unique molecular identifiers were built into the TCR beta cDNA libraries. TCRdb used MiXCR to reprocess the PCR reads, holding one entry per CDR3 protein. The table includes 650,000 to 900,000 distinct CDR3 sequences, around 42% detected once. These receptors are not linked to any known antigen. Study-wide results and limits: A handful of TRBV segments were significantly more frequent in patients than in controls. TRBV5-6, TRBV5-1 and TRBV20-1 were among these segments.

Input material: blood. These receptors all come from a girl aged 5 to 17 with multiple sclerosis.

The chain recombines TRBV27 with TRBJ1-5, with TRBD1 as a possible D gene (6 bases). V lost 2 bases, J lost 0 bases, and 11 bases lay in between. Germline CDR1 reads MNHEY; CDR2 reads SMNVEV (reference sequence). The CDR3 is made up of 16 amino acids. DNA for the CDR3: TGTGCCAGCAGTTTAATAGGGACACCTAGCAATCAGCCCCAGCATTTT. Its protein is CASSLIGTPSNQPQHF.

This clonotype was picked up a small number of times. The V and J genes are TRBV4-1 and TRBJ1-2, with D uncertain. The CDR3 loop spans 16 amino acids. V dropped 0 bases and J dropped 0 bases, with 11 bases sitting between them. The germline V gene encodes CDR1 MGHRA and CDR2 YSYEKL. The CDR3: CASSQEGGIANYGYTF. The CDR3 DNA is TGCGCCAGCAGCCAAGAGGGTGGAATAGCTAACTATGGCTACACCTTC.

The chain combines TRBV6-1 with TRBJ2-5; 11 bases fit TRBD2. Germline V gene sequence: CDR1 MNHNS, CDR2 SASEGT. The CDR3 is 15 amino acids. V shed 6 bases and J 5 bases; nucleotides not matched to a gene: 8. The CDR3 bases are TGTGCCAGCAGCCGACTAGCGGGAATTTCCGAGACCCAGTACTTC. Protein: CASSRLAGISETQYF.